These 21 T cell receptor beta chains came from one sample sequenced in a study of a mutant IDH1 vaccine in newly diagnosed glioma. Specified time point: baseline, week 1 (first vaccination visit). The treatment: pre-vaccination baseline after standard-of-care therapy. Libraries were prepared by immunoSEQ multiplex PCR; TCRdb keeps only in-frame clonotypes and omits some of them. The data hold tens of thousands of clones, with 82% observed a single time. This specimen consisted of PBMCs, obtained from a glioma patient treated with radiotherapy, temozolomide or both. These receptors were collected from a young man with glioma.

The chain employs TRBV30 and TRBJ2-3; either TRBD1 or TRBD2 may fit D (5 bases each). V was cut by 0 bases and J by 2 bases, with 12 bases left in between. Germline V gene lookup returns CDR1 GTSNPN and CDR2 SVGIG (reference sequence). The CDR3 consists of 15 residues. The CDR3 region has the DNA TGTGCCTGGAGTGTGTGGCAGGGAGACACAGATACGCAGTATTTT. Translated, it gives CAWSVWQGDTDTQYF.

CDR3 loop: CASSLSDPPEAFF. CDR3 coding DNA: TGCGCCAGCAGCTTGTCGGATCCCCCTGAAGCTTTCTTT. The chain carries TRBV5-1 and TRBJ1-1; D is unresolved. The length of the CDR3 is 13 residues. Germline V gene lookup returns CDR1 SGHRS and CDR2 YFSETQ. V was trimmed by 1 base and J by 6 bases, leaving 10 bases between them.

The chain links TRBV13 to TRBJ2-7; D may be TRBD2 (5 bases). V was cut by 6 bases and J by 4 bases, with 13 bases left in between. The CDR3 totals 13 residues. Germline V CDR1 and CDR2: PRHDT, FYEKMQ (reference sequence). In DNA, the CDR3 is TGTGCCAGCAGTTTGGGTAGAGGGTACGAGCAGTACTTC. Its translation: CASSLGRGYEQYF.

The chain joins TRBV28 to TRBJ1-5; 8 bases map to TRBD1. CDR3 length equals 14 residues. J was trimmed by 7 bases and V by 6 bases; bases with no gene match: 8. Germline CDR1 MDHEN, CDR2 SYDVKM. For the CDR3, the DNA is TGTGCCAGCAGGACAGGGGTCGCACGACAGCCCCAGCATTTT. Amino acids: CASRTGVARQPQHF.

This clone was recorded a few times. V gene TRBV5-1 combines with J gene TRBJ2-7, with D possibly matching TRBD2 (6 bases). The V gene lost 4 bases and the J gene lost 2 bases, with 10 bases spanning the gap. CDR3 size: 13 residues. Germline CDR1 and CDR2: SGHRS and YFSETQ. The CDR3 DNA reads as TGCGCCAGCAGCACGGGACTTGCCTACGAGCAGTACTTC. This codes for CASSTGLAYEQYF.

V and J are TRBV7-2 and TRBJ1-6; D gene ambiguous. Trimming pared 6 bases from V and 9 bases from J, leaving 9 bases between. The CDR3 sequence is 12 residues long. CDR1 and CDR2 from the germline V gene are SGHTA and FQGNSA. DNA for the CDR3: TGTGCCAGCAGACCTGACACTTCACCCCTCCACTTT. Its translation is CASRPDTSPLHF. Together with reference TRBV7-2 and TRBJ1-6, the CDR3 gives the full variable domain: GAGVSQSPSNKVTEKGKDVELRCDPISGHTALYWYRQSLGQGLEFLIYFQGNSAPDKSGLPSDRFSAERTGGSVSTLTIQRTQQEDSAVYLCASRPDTSPLHFGNGTRLTVT.

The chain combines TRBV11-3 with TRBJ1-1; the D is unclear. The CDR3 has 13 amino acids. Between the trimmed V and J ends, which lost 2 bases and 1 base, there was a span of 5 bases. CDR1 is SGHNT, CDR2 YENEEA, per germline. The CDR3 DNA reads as TGTGCCAGCAGCTTACAGCCGAACACTGAAGCTTTCTTT. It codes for CASSLQPNTEAFF.

CDR3 in amino acids: CASSEEGASYNEQFF. CDR3 in DNA: TGTGCCAGCAGTGAAGAGGGGGCGTCCTACAATGAGCAGTTCTTC. J is TRBJ2-1 and V is TRBV2; 7 bases match TRBD1. J lost 1 base, V lost 1 base, and 1 base had no gene match. Germline V gene lookup returns CDR1 SNHLY and CDR2 FYNNEI. CDR3 length equals 15 residues.

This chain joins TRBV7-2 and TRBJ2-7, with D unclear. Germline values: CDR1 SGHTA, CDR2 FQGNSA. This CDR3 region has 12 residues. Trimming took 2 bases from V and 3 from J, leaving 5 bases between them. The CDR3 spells CASSLTDYEQYF. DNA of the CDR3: TGTGCCAGCAGCTTAACGGACTACGAGCAGTACTTC. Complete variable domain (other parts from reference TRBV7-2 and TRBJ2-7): GAGVSQSPSNKVTEKGKDVELRCDPISGHTALYWYRQSLGQGLEFLIYFQGNSAPDKSGLPSDRFSAERTGGSVSTLTIQRTQQEDSAVYLCASSLTDYEQYFGPGTRLTVT.

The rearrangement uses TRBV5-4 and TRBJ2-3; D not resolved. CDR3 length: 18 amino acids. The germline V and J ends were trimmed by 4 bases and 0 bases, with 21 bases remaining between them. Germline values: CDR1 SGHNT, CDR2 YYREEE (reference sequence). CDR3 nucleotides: TGTGCCAGCAGCCACAGCGAGTTCTCGACCTCTAGCACAGATACGCAGTATTTT. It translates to CASSHSEFSTSSTDTQYF.

The CDR3 region has the DNA TGTGCCAGCAGCAGCACAGGACAGGGGAACACTGAAGCTTTCTTT. Translation: CASSSTGQGNTEAFF. The chain couples TRBV7-3 to TRBJ1-1, with 8 bases lining up with TRBD1. Germline CDR1 reads SGHTA; CDR2 reads FQGTGA. The CDR3 covers 15 residues. After removal of 5 bases from V and 1 base from J, the junction contained 6 bases not matched to a gene.

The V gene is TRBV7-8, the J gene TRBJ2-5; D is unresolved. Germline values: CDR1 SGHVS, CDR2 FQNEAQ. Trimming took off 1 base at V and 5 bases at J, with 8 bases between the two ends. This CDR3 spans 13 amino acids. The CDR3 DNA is TGTGCCAGCAGCTTAGTTGTGTGGGAGACCCAGTACTTC. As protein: CASSLVVWETQYF.

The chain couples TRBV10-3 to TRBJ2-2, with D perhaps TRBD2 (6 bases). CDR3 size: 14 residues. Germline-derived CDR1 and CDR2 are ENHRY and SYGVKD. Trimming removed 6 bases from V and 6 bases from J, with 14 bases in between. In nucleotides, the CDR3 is TGTGCCATCAGCGAAACAGAGCGGGCCGGGGAGCTGTTTTTT. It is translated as CAISETERAGELFF.

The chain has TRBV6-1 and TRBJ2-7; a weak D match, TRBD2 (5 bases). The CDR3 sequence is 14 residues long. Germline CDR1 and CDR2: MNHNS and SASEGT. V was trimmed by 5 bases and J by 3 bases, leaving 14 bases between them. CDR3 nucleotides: TGTGCCAGCAGTTCCCAACGGGGATTCTACGAGCAGTACTTC. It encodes CASSSQRGFYEQYF.

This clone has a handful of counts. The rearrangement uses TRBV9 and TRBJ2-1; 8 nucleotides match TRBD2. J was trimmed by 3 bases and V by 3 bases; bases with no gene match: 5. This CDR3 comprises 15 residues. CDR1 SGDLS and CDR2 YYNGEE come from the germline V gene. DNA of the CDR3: TGTGCCAGCAGCGAGGCCGGGACTAGCTACAATGAGCAGTTCTTC. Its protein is CASSEAGTSYNEQFF.

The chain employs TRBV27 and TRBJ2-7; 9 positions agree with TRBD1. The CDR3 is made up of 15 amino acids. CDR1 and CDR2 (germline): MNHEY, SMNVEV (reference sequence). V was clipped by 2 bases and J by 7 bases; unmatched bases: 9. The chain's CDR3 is CASSLRTGVDSEQYF. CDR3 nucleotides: TGTGCCAGCAGTTTACGGACAGGGGTAGATAGTGAGCAGTACTTC.

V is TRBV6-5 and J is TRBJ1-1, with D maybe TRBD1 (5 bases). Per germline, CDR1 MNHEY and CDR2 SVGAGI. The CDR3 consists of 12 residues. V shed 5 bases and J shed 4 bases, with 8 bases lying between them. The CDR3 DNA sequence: TGTGCCAGCAGTCGGAGGGGCACTGAAGCTTTCTTT. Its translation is CASSRRGTEAFF.

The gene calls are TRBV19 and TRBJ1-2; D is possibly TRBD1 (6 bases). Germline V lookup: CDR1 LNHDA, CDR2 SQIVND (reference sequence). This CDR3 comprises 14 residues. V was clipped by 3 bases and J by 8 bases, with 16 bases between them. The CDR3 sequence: CASSIWGPGQGYTF. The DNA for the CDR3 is TGTGCCAGTAGTATCTGGGGCCCAGGACAGGGCTACACCTTC. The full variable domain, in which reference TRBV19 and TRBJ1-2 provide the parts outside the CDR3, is DGGITQSPKYLFRKEGQNVTLSCEQNLNHDAMYWYRQDPGQGLRLIYYSQIVNDFQKGDIAEGYSVSREKKESFPLTVTSAQKNPTAFYLCASSIWGPGQGYTFGSGTRLTVV.

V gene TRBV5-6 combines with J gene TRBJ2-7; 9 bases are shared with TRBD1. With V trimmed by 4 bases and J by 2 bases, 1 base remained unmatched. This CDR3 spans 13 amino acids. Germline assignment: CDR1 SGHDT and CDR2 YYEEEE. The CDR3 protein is CASSRDRAYEQYF. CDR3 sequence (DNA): TGTGCCAGCAGCCGGGACAGGGCCTACGAGCAGTACTTC.

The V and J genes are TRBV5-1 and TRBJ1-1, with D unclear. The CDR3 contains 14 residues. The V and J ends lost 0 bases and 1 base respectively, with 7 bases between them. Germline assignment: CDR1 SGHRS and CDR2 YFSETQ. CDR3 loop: CASSLDRSNTEAFF. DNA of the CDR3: TGCGCCAGCAGCTTGGACAGATCGAACACTGAAGCTTTCTTT. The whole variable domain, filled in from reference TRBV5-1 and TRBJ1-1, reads KAGVTQTPRYLIKTRGQQVTLSCSPISGHRSVSWYQQTPGQGLQFLFEYFSETQRNKGNFPGRFSGRQFSNSRSEMNVSTLELGDSALYLCASSLDRSNTEAFFGQGTRLTVV.

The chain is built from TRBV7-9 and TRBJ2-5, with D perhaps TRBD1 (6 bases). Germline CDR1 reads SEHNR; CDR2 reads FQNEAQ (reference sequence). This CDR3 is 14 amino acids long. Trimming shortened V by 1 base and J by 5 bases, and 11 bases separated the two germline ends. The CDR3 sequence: CASSLDGQGETQYF. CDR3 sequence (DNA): TGTGCCAGCAGCTTAGACGGCCAGGGGGAGACCCAGTACTTC.